The next 2 T cell receptor beta chains were all read from a single sample in a study of T cell responses to AZD1222 COVID-19 vaccine. Data came from immunoSEQ multiplex PCR; TCRdb stores just in-frame clones and leaves some out. The sample has some 130,000 clones, under 95% seen once; the top ten hold 0.9% to 1.2%. The sequences come from peripheral blood, collected 28 days after the second AZD1222 dose. All receptors derive from an adult who received the AZD1222 COVID-19 vaccine.

The rearrangement uses TRBV4-1 and TRBJ1-1; the D is unclear. There are 13 residues in the CDR3. V shed 4 bases and J shed 3 bases, with 9 bases lying between them. Germline CDR1 MGHRA, CDR2 YSYEKL. The CDR3 region is CASSPLVDTEAFF. CDR3 in DNA: TGCGCCAGCAGCCCCTTAGTGGACACTGAAGCTTTCTTT.

The table lists this clone with a count of one. The rearrangement links TRBV5-1 to TRBJ2-7, with a possible D match to TRBD2 (6 bases). The CDR3 has 15 amino acids. The germline V and J ends were trimmed by 0 bases and 3 bases, with 13 bases remaining between them. Per the germline V gene, CDR1 is SGHRS and CDR2 is YFSETQ. The CDR3: CASSLALRENYEQYF. The CDR3 nucleotides read TGCGCCAGCAGCTTGGCGTTGCGGGAAAACTACGAGCAGTACTTC. Looking up the rest from reference TRBV5-1 and TRBJ2-7 gives the full variable domain: KAGVTQTPRYLIKTRGQQVTLSCSPISGHRSVSWYQQTPGQGLQFLFEYFSETQRNKGNFPGRFSGRQFSNSRSEMNVSTLELGDSALYLCASSLALRENYEQYFGPGTRLTVT.